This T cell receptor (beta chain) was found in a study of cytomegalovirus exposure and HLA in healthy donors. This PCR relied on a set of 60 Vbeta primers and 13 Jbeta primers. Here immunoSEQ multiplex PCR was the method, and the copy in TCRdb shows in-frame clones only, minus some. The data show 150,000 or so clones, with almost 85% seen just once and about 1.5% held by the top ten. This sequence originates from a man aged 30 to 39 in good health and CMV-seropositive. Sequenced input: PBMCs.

This chain's CDR3 is CASSGWAGGGADTQYF. The DNA for the CDR3 is TGTGCCAGCAGTGGGTGGGCGGGAGGTGGAGCAGATACGCAGTATTTT. The chain uses TRBV2 and TRBJ2-3; 8 bases align to TRBD2. This CDR3 has 16 residues. Looked up from germline, CDR1 is SNHLY and CDR2 is FYNNEI. Unmatched junction bases numbered 10, after V lost 4 bases and J lost 4 bases.